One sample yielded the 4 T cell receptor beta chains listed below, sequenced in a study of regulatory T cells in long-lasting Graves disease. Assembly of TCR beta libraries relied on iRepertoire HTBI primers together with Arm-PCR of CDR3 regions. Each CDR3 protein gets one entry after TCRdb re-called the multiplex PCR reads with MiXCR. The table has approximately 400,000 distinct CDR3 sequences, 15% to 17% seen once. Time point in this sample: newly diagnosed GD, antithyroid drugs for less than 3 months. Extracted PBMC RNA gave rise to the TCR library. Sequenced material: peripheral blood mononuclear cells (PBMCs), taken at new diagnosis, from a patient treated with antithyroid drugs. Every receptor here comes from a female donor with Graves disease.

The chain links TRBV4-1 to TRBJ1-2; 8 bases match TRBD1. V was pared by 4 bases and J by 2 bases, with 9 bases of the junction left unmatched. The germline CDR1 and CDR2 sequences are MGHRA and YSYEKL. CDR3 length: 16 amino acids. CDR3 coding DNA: TGCGCCAGCAGCCCAAAGGAGACAGGGGAAAACTATGGCTACACCTTC. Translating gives CASSPKETGENYGYTF.

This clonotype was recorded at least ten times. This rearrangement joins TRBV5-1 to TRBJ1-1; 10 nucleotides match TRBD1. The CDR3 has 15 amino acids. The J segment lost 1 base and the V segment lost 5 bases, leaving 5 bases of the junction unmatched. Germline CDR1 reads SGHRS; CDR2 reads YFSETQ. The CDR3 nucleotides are TGCGCCAGCAGATTGAGGACAGGGGGGAACACTGAAGCTTTCTTT. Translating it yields CASRLRTGGNTEAFF. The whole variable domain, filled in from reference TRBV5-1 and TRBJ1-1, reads KAGVTQTPRYLIKTRGQQVTLSCSPISGHRSVSWYQQTPGQGLQFLFEYFSETQRNKGNFPGRFSGRQFSNSRSEMNVSTLELGDSALYLCASRLRTGGNTEAFFGQGTRLTVV.

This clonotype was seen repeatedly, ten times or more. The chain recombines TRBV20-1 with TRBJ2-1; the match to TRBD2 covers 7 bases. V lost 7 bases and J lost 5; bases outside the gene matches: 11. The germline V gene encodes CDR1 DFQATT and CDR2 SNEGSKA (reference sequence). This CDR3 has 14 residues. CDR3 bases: TGCAGTGGGGGCCCTAGCGGATGGAACAATGAGCAGTTCTTC. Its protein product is CSGGPSGWNNEQFF.

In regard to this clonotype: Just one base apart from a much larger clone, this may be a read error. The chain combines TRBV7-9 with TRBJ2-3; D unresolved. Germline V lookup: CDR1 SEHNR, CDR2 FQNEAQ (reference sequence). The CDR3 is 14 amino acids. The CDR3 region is CASNLELSTDTQYF. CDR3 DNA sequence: TGTGCCAGCAACTTAGAACTTAGCACAGATACGCAGTATTTT. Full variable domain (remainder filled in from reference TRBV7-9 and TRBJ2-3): DTGVSQNPRHKITKRGQNVTFRCDPISEHNRLYWYRQTLGQGPEFLTYFQNEAQLEKSRLLSDRFSAERPKGSFSTLEIQRTEQGDSAMYLCASNLELSTDTQYFGPGTRLTVL.